The clone carrying this TCR beta chain appeared a single time. Antigen unknown. TCRdb's table, derived via immunoSEQ multiplex PCR, lists solely in-frame clones and lacks some. The sample lists roughly 50,000 clones, approximately 89% occurring once. V was pared by 5 bases and J by 0 bases, with 8 bases between. Per germline, CDR1 LNHDA and CDR2 SQIVND (reference sequence). CDR3 size: 13 residues. The data are from a study of OX40 agonist ivuxolimab in advanced cancers. Broader study findings: Part of the nonresponder group also had normalized T-cell clonal expansion that was low. CD8+ T cells were the subset that, on average, had more expanded clones than CD4+.

This sample comprised CD4+ or CD8+ T cells sorted from blood, obtained in a trial of the OX40 agonist ivuxolimab. The clonotype comes from an adult with an advanced solid tumor such as melanoma, head and neck, liver or kidney cancer. The V and J genes are TRBV19 and TRBJ2-7, with a weak D call TRBD2 (6 bases). The CDR3 loop is CASSASASYEQYF. The CDR3 DNA reads as TGTGCCAGTAGTGCTAGCGCCTCCTACGAGCAGTACTTC.